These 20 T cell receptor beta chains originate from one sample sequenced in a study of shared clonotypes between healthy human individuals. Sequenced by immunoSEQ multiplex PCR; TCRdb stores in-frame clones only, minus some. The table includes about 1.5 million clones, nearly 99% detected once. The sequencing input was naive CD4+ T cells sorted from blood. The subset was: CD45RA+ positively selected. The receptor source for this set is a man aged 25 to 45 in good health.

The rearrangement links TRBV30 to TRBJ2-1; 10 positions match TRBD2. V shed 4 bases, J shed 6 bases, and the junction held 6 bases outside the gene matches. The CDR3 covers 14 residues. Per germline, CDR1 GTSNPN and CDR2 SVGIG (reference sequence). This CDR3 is CAWTSGRRFNEQFF. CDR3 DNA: TGTGCCTGGACTAGCGGGAGACGTTTCAATGAGCAGTTCTTC.

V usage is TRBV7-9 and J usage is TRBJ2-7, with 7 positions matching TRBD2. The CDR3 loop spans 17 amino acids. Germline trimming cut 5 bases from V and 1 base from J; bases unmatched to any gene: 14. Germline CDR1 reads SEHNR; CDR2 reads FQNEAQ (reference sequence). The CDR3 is CASSPQIRASGSYEQYF. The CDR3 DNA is TGTGCCAGCAGCCCCCAAATCCGGGCTAGCGGATCCTACGAGCAGTACTTC. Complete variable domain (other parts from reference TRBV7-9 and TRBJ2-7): DTGVSQNPRHKITKRGQNVTFRCDPISEHNRLYWYRQTLGQGPEFLTYFQNEAQLEKSRLLSDRFSAERPKGSFSTLEIQRTEQGDSAMYLCASSPQIRASGSYEQYFGPGTRLTVT.

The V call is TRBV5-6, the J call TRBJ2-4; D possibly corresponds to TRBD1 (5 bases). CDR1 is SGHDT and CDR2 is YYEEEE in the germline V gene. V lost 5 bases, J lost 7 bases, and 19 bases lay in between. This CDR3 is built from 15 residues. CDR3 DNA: TGTGCCAGCAGTATTTGGGGCCCCGGCTCCAACATTCAGTACTTC. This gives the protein CASSIWGPGSNIQYF. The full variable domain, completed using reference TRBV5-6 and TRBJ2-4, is DAGVTQSPTHLIKTRGQQVTLRCSPKSGHDTVSWYQQALGQGPQFIFQYYEEEERQRGNFPDRFSGHQFPNYSSELNVNALLLGDSALYLCASSIWGPGSNIQYFGAGTRLSVL.

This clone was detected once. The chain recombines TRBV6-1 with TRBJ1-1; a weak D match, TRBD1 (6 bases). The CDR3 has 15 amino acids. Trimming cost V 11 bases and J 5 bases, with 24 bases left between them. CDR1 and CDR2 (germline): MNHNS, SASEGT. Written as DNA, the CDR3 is TGTGCCGCCAAGACATACCCGACAGGACTTACTGAAGCTTTCTTT. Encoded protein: CAAKTYPTGLTEAFF.

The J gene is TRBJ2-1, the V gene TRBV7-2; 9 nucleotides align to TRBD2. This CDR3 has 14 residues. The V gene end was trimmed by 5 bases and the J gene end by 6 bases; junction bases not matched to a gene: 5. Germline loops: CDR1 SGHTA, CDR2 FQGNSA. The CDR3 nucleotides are TGTGCCAGCAGCGCGGGACTAGCATTCAATGAGCAGTTCTTC. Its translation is CASSAGLAFNEQFF.

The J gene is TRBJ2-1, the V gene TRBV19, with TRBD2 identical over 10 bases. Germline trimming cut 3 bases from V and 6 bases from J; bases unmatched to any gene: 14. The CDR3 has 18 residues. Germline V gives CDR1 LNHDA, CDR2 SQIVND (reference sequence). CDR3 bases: TGTGCCAGTAGTATGGGGGTGGATCAAGCGGGAGGGCGCAATGAGCAGTTCTTC. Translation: CASSMGVDQAGGRNEQFF.

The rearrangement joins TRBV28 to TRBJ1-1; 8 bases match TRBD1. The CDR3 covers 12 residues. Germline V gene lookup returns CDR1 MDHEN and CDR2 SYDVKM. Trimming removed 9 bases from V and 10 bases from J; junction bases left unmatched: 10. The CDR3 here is CASCRTGGGAFF. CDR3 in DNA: TGTGCCAGTTGTCGAACAGGGGGGGGAGCTTTCTTT.

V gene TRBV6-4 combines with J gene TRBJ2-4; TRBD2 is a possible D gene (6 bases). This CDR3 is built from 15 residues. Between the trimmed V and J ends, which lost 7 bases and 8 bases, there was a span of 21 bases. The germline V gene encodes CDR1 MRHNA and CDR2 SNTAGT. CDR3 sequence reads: CASNGGTRGWDIQYF. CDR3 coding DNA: TGTGCCAGCAATGGTGGGACTCGGGGGTGGGACATTCAGTACTTC.

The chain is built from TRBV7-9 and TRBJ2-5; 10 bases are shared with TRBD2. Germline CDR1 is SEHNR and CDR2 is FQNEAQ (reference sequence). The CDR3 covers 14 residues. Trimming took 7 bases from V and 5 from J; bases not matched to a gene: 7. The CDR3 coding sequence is TGTGCCAGCATCCAGCTAGCGGGAGATGAGACCCAGTACTTC. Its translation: CASIQLAGDETQYF.

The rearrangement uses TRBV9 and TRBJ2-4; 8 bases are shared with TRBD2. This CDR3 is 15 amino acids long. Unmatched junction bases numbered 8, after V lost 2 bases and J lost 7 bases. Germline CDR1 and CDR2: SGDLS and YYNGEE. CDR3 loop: CASSVSGSSWNIQYF. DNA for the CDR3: TGTGCCAGCAGCGTGAGCGGGAGCAGTTGGAACATTCAGTACTTC.

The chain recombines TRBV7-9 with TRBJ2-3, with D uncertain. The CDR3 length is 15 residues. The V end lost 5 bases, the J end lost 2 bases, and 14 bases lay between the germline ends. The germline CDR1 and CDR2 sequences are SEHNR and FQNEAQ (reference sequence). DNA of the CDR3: TGTGCCAGCAGCAGCATCGGGTTTACCACAGATACGCAGTATTTT. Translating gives CASSSIGFTTDTQYF.

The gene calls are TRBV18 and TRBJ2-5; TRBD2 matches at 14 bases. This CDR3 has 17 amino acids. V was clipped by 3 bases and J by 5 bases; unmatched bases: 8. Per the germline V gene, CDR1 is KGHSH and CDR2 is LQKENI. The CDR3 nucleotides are TGTGCCAGCTCACCCGGGGGACTAGCGGGAGCAATGGAGACCCAGTACTTC. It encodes CASSPGGLAGAMETQYF.

CDR3 DNA sequence: TGCGCCAGCAGCCCCGACAGGATGGAGCAGCCCCAGCATTTT. This encodes CASSPDRMEQPQHF. This sequence joins TRBV5-1 and TRBJ1-5; D might be TRBD1 (6 bases). The CDR3 covers 14 residues. V was cut by 4 bases and J by 7 bases, with 15 bases left in between. Germline V gene sequence: CDR1 SGHRS, CDR2 YFSETQ.

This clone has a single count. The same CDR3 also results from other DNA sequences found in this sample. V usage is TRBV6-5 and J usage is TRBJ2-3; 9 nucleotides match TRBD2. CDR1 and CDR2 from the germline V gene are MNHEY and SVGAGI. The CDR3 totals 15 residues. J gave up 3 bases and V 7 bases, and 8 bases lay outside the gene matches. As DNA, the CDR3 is TGTGCCAGCACCGAAGCGGGAGGCCCGACAGATACGCAGTATTTT. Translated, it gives CASTEAGGPTDTQYF.

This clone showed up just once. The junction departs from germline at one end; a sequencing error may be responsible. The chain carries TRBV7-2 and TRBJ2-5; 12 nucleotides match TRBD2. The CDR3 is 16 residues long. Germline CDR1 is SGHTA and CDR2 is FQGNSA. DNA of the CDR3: TGTGCCAGCAGCCTAGCGGGAGGGACCGGGCAAGAGACCCAGTACTTC. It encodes CASSLAGGTGQETQYF.

CDR3 residues: CASSIRDTGSEQFF. CDR3 bases: TGTGCCAGCAGCATCCGGGACACGGGAAGCGAGCAGTTCTTC. The chain employs TRBV5-5 and TRBJ2-1; perhaps TRBD1 as D (6 bases). The CDR3 extends over 14 amino acids. Trimming removed 4 bases from V and 10 bases from J, with 18 bases in between. The germline gives CDR1 SGHKS, CDR2 YYEKEE (reference sequence).

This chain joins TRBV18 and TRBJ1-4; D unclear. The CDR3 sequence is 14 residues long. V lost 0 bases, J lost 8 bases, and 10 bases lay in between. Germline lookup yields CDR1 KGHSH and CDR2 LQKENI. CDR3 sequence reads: CASSPPGSTEKLFF. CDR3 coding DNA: TGTGCCAGCTCACCACCGGGCAGTACGGAAAAACTGTTTTTT.

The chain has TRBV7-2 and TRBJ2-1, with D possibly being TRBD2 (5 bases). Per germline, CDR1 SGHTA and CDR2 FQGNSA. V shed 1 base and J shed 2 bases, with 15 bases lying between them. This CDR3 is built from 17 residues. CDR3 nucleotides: TGTGCCAGCAGCTTAGAAGCGCGGGTCCCCCCCTACAATGAGCAGTTCTTC. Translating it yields CASSLEARVPPYNEQFF.

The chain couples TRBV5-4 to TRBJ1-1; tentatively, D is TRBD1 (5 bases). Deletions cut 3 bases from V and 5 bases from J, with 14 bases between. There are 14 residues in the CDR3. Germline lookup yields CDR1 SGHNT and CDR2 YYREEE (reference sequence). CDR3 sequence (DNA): TGTGCCAGCAGCTCAGGACGGGGGGGTACTGAAGCTTTCTTT. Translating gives CASSSGRGGTEAFF.

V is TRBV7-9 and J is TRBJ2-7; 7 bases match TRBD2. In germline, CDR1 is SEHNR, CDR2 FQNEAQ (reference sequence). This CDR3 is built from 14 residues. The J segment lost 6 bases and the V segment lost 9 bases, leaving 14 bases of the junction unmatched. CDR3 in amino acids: CASTPKTSVAEQYF. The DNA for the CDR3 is TGTGCCAGTACCCCCAAAACTAGCGTGGCCGAGCAGTACTTC.